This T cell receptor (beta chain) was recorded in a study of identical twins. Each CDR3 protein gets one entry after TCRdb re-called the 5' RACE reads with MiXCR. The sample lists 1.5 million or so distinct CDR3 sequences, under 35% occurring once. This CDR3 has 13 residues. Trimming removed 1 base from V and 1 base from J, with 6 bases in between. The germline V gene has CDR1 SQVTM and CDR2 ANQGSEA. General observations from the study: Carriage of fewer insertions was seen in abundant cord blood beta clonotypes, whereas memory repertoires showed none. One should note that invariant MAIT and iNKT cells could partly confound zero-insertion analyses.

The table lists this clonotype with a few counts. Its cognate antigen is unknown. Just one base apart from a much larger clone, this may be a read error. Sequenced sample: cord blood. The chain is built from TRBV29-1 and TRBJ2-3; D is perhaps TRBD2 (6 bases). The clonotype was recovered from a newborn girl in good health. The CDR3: CSVEGEGTDTQYF. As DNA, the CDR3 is TGCAGCGTTGAAGGGGAGGGCACAGATACGCAGTATTTT.